This T cell receptor beta chain was documented in a study of blood T cells in healthy people across ages. Across the study: About one barcoded beta molecule per two T cells came from capture by template switching. Study results and caveats: Naive T cell percentage strongly correlated with TCR beta diversity. While age rose, TCR beta diversity per million T cells dropped in a roughly linear way.

The authors ran a second PCR of roughly 6 to 11 cycles using a sample-barcoded 5' primer and a J-beta primer mix. A template-switch adaptor with 12 random nucleotides tagged each cDNA molecule. TCRdb redid the calling of the 5' RACE reads with MiXCR, one entry per CDR3 protein. Of around 1,000,000 distinct CDR3 sequences listed, around 25% are singletons. With regard to this clonotype: The antigen is unknown.

CDR3 length equals 20 residues. The germline CDR1 and CDR2 sequences are MGHRA and YSYEKL. V shed 0 bases and J 11 bases; nucleotides not matched to a gene: 23. Another study also made use of these data, one on T cells of mothers and their children.

The receptor comes from a girl aged 2-10 years in good health. The chain uses TRBV4-1 and TRBJ2-3; TRBD1 aligns across 10 bases. Input material: blood. CDR3: CASSQDSYPSTEDRGTGQYF. The CDR3 DNA reads as TGCGCCAGCAGCCAAGATTCCTACCCTTCAACTGAGGACAGGGGGACTGGGCAGTATTTT.